The 4 T cell receptor beta chains below come from one sample, sequenced in a study of T-cell reconstitution after alpha-beta-depleted transplantation in children. Unique molecular identifiers featured in how the TCRbeta library was prepared. In TCRdb, the PCR reads were re-called with MiXCR into one record per CDR3 protein. The sample yields around 370,000 distinct CDR3 sequences, roughly 17% seen once. The sample here was PBMCs, mostly from graft donor cells, taken 360 days after TCRalphabeta/CD19-depleted stem cell transplant. Receptors originate from a male patient aged 2 to 10 who had a stem cell transplant for acute lymphoblastic leukemia, so the T cells may come from the graft donor.

This clonotype was counted many times. The chain carries TRBV6-2 or TRBV6-3 and TRBJ2-1; weak D call: TRBD2 (5 bases). Germline V gene sequence: CDR1 MNHEY, CDR2 SVGEGT. The CDR3 loop spans 13 amino acids. Trimming stripped 6 bases from V and 6 bases from J, with 12 bases between. CDR3 sequence reads: CASRKDRGNEQFF. CDR3 nucleotide sequence: TGTGCCAGCAGAAAAGATCGGGGCAATGAGCAGTTCTTC.

This clonotype was seen many times. This chain uses TRBV4-2 with TRBJ1-3, with D possibly matching TRBD1 (6 bases). CDR1 and CDR2 (germline): LGHNA, YNFKEQ. Deletions cut 4 bases from V and 0 bases from J, with 19 bases between. There are 18 residues in the CDR3. CDR3 region: CASSPDQGRGYSGNTIYF. CDR3 nucleotide sequence: TGTGCCAGCAGCCCCGATCAGGGGAGAGGCTACTCTGGAAACACCATATATTTT.

This chain uses TRBV30 with TRBJ2-3; D might be TRBD2 (5 bases). In germline, CDR1 is GTSNPN, CDR2 SVGIG (reference sequence). The V end lost 7 bases, the J end lost 7 bases, and 15 bases lay between the germline ends. This CDR3 has 12 amino acids. The CDR3 reads CASDPTGNTQYF. CDR3 bases: TGTGCCTCCGATCCAACGGGGAATACGCAGTATTTT.

This clonotype showed up many times. The J gene is TRBJ2-7, the V gene TRBV28; D not resolved. CDR1 and CDR2 (germline): MDHEN, SYDVKM. V lost 4 bases, J lost 3 bases, and 13 bases lay in between. The CDR3 loop spans 14 amino acids. The CDR3 DNA is TGTGCCAGCAGTTGGGCCGTTGGTCTCTACGAGCAGTACTTC. Residues: CASSWAVGLYEQYF.